The 14 T cell receptor beta chains below were found in one sample sequenced in a study of blood T cell repertoires in COVID-19 (dated by TCRdb to between 2020 and 2021). The library relied on the immunoSEQ multiplex PCR assay. TCRdb mirrors the immuneACCESS table, restricted to in-frame sequences. Some clones are absent from its copies; in checked studies, under half trace to an unresolved V gene, and the reason for the others is unknown. The sample has about 87,000 clones on record, roughly 89% of them singletons. The leading ten clones occupy about 5% of the sample. The sample comprised peripheral blood. The receptors were gathered from a woman of 80 years or more with active COVID-19.

The V gene is TRBV24-1, the J gene TRBJ2-3, with 10 nucleotides matching TRBD2. CDR3 length: 17 residues. The V gene end was trimmed by 1 base and the J gene end by 2 bases; junction bases not matched to a gene: 5. The germline CDR1 and CDR2 sequences are KGHDR and SFDVKD. DNA of the CDR3: TGTGCCACCAGTGATTTAAAAGCGGGAGGGCTCACAGATACGCAGTATTTT. It translates to CATSDLKAGGLTDTQYF.

The chain has TRBV19 and TRBJ1-5; D is ambiguous. Germline CDR1 LNHDA, CDR2 SQIVND (reference sequence). This CDR3 is 13 amino acids long. V gave up 1 base and J gave up 4 bases, with 5 bases separating them. The CDR3 here is CASSIGRNQPQHF. The CDR3 DNA reads as TGTGCCAGTAGTATAGGCAGAAATCAGCCCCAGCATTTT. Looking up the rest from reference TRBV19 and TRBJ1-5 gives the full variable domain: DGGITQSPKYLFRKEGQNVTLSCEQNLNHDAMYWYRQDPGQGLRLIYYSQIVNDFQKGDIAEGYSVSREKKESFPLTVTSAQKNPTAFYLCASSIGRNQPQHFGDGTRLSIL.

This chain connects TRBV3-1 (or the pseudogene TRBV3-2) to TRBJ2-3, with a weak D call TRBD2 (5 bases). From germline, CDR1 is LGHDT and CDR2 YNNKEL (reference sequence). V lost 0 bases, J lost 0 bases, and 13 bases lay in between. This CDR3 has 17 residues. The CDR3 loop is CASSQEELAASTDTQYF. The DNA for the CDR3 is TGTGCCAGCAGCCAAGAAGAGCTAGCAGCTAGCACAGATACGCAGTATTTT.

V usage is TRBV7-2 and J usage is TRBJ2-5; 8 bases map to TRBD2. J was trimmed by 4 bases and V by 5 bases; bases with no gene match: 9. The germline gives CDR1 SGHTA, CDR2 FQGNSA. This CDR3 region has 15 residues. The CDR3 here is CASSPGGAVRETQYF. The CDR3 region has the DNA TGTGCCAGCAGCCCCGGGGGGGCAGTGAGAGAGACCCAGTACTTC.

The gene calls are TRBV5-1 and TRBJ1-4; a possible D gene is TRBD1 (6 bases). CDR1 is SGHRS, CDR2 YFSETQ, per germline. V was cut by 2 bases and J by 5 bases, with 10 bases left in between. The CDR3 sequence is 14 residues long. The CDR3 coding sequence is TGCGCCAGCAGCTTTGGGGGGGCGAATGAAAAACTGTTTTTT. Amino acid sequence: CASSFGGANEKLFF.

The chain employs TRBV28 and TRBJ2-3; D perhaps matches TRBD2 (6 bases). The CDR3 is 14 amino acids. CDR1 is MDHEN, CDR2 SYDVKM, per germline. Trimming cost V 2 bases and J 6 bases, with 12 bases left between them. The CDR3 region is CASSLGGTADTQYF. The DNA for the CDR3 is TGTGCCAGCAGTTTAGGCGGGACCGCGGATACGCAGTATTTT.

The chain recombines TRBV9 with TRBJ2-1; 8 bases are a match to TRBD2. Germline V gene sequence: CDR1 SGDLS, CDR2 YYNGEE. The CDR3 length is 16 residues. The V segment lost 3 bases and the J segment 4 bases; nucleotides outside the gene matches: 9. The CDR3 nucleotides read TGTGCCAGCAGCGCTCCGGGCGGGAGGAGGTACAATGAGCAGTTCTTC. Translation: CASSAPGGRRYNEQFF.

The V and J genes are TRBV7-2 and TRBJ2-5, with TRBD2 as a possible D gene (6 bases). The germline CDR1 and CDR2 sequences are SGHTA and FQGNSA. Trimming shortened V by 5 bases and J by 1 base, and 11 bases separated the two germline ends. This CDR3 has 14 amino acids. CDR3 nucleotides: TGTGCCAGCAGCCCAAGGCGGGGCCAAGAGACCCAGTACTTC. Its translation is CASSPRRGQETQYF. The full variable domain, rest sourced from reference TRBV7-2 and TRBJ2-5, is GAGVSQSPSNKVTEKGKDVELRCDPISGHTALYWYRQSLGQGLEFLIYFQGNSAPDKSGLPSDRFSAERTGGSVSTLTIQRTQQEDSAVYLCASSPRRGQETQYFGPGTRLLVL.

This sequence joins TRBV7-9 and TRBJ2-1; 7 nucleotides align to TRBD2. This CDR3 is 16 amino acids long. CDR1 and CDR2 (germline): SEHNR, FQNEAQ (reference sequence). V shed 5 bases, J shed 0 bases, and the junction held 7 bases outside the gene matches. The CDR3: CASSPPAGSSYNEQFF. The CDR3 DNA reads as TGTGCCAGCAGCCCGCCAGCGGGGAGCTCCTACAATGAGCAGTTCTTC.

The J gene is TRBJ2-5, the V gene TRBV19; 8 bases are a match to TRBD2. The CDR3 runs to 16 residues. The trim removed 5 bases at V and 4 bases at J, leaving 12 bases unmatched. Germline assignment: CDR1 LNHDA and CDR2 SQIVND (reference sequence). The CDR3 bases are TGTGCCAGTAGTTTGGGTAATGCGGGAGGAGGAGAGACCCAGTACTTC. Its protein product is CASSLGNAGGGETQYF. Combining the CDR3 with reference TRBV19 and TRBJ2-5 gives the whole variable domain DGGITQSPKYLFRKEGQNVTLSCEQNLNHDAMYWYRQDPGQGLRLIYYSQIVNDFQKGDIAEGYSVSREKKESFPLTVTSAQKNPTAFYLCASSLGNAGGGETQYFGPGTRLLVL.

This clone has just one count. V usage is TRBV6-5 and J usage is TRBJ2-1; 9 bases agree with TRBD1. J was trimmed by 6 bases and V by 7 bases; bases with no gene match: 4. In germline, CDR1 is MNHEY, CDR2 SVGAGI. The CDR3 covers 13 residues. The CDR3 is CASNRGLFNEQFF. Here the CDR3 DNA reads TGTGCCAGCAACAGGGGGCTCTTCAATGAGCAGTTCTTC.

This clone was detected once. The chain joins TRBV24-1 to TRBJ2-3, with TRBD2 matching 11 bases. Germline V gene data show CDR1 as KGHDR and CDR2 as SFDVKD. This CDR3 contains 16 residues. Trimming took 3 bases from V and 3 from J; bases not matched to a gene: 4. The CDR3 DNA reads TGTGCCACCAGTGATCCGGGACTAGCGGTAACAGATACGCAGTATTTT. Its translation: CATSDPGLAVTDTQYF.

The table lists this clone with a count of one. The chain is built from TRBV19 and TRBJ2-1, with 8 bases lining up with TRBD2. The length of the CDR3 is 15 residues. Germline loops: CDR1 LNHDA, CDR2 SQIVND (reference sequence). V gave up 7 bases and J gave up 3 bases; unmatched junction bases: 8. The CDR3 bases are TGTGCCAGTACCCAGTCGCTAGCGGGCTACAATGAGCAGTTCTTC. Translated: CASTQSLAGYNEQFF.

The chain recombines TRBV7-8 with TRBJ2-3; 7 bases line up with TRBD1. There are 16 residues in the CDR3. Germline V gene sequence: CDR1 SGHVS, CDR2 FQNEAQ. V shed 5 bases and J 0 bases; nucleotides not matched to a gene: 8. The chain's CDR3 is CASSHRGQASTDTQYF. The CDR3 DNA follows: TGTGCCAGCAGCCACCGAGGACAGGCCAGCACAGATACGCAGTATTTT.